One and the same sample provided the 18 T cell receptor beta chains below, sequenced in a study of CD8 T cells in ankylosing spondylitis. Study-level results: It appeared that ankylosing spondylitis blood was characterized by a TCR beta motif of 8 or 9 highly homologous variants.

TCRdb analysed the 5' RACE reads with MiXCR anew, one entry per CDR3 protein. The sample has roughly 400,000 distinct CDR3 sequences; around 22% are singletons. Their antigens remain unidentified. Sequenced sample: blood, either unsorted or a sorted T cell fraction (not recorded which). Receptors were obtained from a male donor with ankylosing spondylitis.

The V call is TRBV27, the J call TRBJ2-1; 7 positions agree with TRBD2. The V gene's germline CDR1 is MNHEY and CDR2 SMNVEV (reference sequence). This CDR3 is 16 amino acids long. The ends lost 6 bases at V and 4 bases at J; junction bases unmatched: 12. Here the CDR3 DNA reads TGTGCCAGCAGCCAAAGGCCTAGCGGAGGGTACAATGAGCAGTTCTTC. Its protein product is CASSQRPSGGYNEQFF.

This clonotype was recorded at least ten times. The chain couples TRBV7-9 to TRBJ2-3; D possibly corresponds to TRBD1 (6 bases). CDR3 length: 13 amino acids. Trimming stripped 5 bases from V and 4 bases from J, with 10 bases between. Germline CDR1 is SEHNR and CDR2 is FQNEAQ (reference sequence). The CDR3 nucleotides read TGTGCCAGCAGCGCCACAGGGCCAGATACGCAGTATTTT. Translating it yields CASSATGPDTQYF.

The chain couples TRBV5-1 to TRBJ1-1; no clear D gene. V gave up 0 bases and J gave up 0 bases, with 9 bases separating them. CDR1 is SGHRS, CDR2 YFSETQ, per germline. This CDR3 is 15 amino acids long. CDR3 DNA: TGCGCCAGCAGCTTGGCCGCCGATATGAACACTGAAGCTTTCTTT. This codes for CASSLAADMNTEAFF.

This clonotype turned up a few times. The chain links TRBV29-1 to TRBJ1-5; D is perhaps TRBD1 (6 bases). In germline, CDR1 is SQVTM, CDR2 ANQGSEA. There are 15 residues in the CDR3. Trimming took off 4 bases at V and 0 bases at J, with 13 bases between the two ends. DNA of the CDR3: TGCAGCGTTGCCCAGGACAGCAGTAGCAATCAGCCCCAGCATTTT. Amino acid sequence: CSVAQDSSSNQPQHF.

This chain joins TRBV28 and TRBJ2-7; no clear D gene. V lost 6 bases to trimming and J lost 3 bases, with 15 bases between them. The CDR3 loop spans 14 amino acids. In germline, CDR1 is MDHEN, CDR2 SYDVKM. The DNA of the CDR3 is TGTGCCAGCAGAGATTATTACAGAGACTACGAGCAGTACTTC. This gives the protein CASRDYYRDYEQYF.

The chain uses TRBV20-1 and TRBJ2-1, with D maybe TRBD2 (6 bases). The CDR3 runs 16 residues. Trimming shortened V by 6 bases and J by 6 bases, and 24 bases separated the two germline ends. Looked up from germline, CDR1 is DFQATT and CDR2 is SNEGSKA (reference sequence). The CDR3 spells CSAHGSGLPYINEQFF. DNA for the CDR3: TGCAGTGCCCACGGATCGGGACTCCCATATATCAATGAGCAGTTCTTC.

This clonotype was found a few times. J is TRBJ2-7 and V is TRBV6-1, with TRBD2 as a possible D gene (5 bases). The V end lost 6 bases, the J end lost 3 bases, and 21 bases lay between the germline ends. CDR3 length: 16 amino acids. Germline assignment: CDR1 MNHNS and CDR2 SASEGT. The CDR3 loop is CASSLSSTRNFYEQYF. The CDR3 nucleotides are TGTGCCAGCAGCCTCTCGTCCACTAGAAATTTCTACGAGCAGTACTTC.

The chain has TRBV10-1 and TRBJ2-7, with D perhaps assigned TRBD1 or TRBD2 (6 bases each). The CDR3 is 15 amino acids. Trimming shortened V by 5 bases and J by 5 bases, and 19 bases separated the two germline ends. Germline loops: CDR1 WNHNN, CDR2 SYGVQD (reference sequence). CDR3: CASSTGTGRWDEQYF. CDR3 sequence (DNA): TGCGCCAGCAGTACGGGAACAGGGAGGTGGGACGAGCAGTACTTC.

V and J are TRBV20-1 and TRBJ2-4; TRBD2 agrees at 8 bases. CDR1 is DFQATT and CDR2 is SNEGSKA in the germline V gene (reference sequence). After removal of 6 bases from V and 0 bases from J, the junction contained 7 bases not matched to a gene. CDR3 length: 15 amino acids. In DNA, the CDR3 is TGCAGTGCCGAGAGCGGGAGTGGAGCCAAAAACATTCAGTACTTC. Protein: CSAESGSGAKNIQYF.

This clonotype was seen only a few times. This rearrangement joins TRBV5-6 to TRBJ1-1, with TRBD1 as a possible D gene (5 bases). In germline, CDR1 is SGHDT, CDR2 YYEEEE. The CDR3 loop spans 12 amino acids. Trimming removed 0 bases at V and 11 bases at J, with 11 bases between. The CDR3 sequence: CASSLVGGGAFF. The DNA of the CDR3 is TGTGCCAGCAGCTTGGTGGGGGGTGGCGCTTTCTTT.

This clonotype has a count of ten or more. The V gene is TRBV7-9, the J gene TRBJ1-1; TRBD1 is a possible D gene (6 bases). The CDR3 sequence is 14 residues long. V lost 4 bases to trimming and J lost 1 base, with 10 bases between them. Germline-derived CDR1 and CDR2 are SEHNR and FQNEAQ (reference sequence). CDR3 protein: CASSSYRENTEAFF. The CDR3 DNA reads TGTGCCAGCAGCTCCTACAGGGAGAACACTGAAGCTTTCTTT.

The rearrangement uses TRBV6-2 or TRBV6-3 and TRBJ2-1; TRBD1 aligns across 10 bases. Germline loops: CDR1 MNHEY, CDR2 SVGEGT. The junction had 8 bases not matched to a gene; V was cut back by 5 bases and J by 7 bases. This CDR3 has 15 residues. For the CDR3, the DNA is TGTGCCAGCAGTCCTACCCGACAGGGGGCGAATGAGCAGTTCTTC. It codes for CASSPTRQGANEQFF.

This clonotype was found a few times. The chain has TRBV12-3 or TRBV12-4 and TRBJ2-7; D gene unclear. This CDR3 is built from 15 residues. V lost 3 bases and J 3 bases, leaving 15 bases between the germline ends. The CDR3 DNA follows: TGTGCCAGCAGTTTTGGGCCGGGCGTTAACTACGAGCAGTACTTC. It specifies CASSFGPGVNYEQYF.

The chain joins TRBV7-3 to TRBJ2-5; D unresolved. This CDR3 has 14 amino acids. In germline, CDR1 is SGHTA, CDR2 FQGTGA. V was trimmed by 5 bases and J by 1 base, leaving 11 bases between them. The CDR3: CASSRTAAQETQYF. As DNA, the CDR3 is TGTGCCAGCAGCCGTACGGCCGCCCAAGAGACCCAGTACTTC.

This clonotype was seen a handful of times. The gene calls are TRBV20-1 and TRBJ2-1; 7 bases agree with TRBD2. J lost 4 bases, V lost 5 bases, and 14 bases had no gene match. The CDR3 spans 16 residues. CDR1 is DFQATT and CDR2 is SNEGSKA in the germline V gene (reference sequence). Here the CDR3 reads CSARSGVSPFYNEQFF. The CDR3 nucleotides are TGCAGTGCTCGAAGCGGGGTATCCCCTTTTTACAATGAGCAGTTCTTC.

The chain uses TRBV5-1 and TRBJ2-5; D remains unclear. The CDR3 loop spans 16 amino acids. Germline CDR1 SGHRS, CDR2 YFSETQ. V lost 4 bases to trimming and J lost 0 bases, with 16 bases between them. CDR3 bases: TGCGCCAGCAGCCTCGCATATGACACTTACCAAGAGACCCAGTACTTC. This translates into CASSLAYDTYQETQYF.

DNA of the CDR3: TGTGCCAGCAGTGAAGGGGGACAGGGGTGGAATGAGCAGTTCTTC. Translating it yields CASSEGGQGWNEQFF. The chain is built from TRBV2 and TRBJ2-1, with 10 bases lining up with TRBD1. J gave up 7 bases and V 1 base, and 4 bases lay outside the gene matches. The CDR3 is made up of 15 amino acids. CDR1 is SNHLY, CDR2 FYNNEI, per germline.

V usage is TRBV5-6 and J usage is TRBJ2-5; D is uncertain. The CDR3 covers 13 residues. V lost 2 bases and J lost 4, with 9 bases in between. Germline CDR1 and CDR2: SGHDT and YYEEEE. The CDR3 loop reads CASSFRRGETQYF. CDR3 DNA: TGTGCCAGCAGCTTCCGACGAGGAGAGACCCAGTACTTC.